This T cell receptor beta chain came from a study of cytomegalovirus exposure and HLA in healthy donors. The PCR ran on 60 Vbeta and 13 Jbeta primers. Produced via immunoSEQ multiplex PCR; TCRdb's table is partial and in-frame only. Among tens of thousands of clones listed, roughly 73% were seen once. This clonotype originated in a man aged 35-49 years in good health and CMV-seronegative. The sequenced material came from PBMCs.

Here the CDR3 DNA reads TGCGCCAGCAGCTTACGCGGGGCCTTGCGGGAAAAACTGTTTTTT. Protein: CASSLRGALREKLFF. The rearrangement links TRBV5-1 to TRBJ1-4, with D maybe TRBD1 (5 bases). The germline V gene encodes CDR1 SGHRS and CDR2 YFSETQ. The CDR3 covers 15 residues. The germline V and J ends were trimmed by 2 bases and 8 bases, with 16 bases remaining between them.